This T cell receptor (beta chain) was observed in a study of blood T cell repertoires in COVID-19. Profiled with immunoSEQ multiplex PCR; TCRdb holds only in-frame clones, not every one. The sample carries 56,000 or so clones, 75% to 95% recorded once. There are 14 residues in the CDR3. V lost 2 bases, J lost 4 bases, and 8 bases lay in between. CDR1 is MRHNA and CDR2 is SNTAGT in the germline V gene. This rearrangement joins TRBV6-4 to TRBJ2-2, with D tentatively TRBD2 (6 bases). This clonotype was obtained from a middle-aged man with active COVID-19. The sample comprised peripheral blood. The CDR3 sequence: CASSDAGGTGELFF. The DNA for the CDR3 is TGTGCCAGCAGTGACGCCGGGGGCACCGGGGAGCTGTTTTTT.